These T cell receptor beta chains were read from a single sample in a study of blood T cell repertoires in COVID-19. Clones were read by immunoSEQ multiplex PCR, and TCRdb kept only the in-frame ones, dropping some. The sample contains over 200,000 clones, about four fifths of which appear only once. Sequencing was performed on peripheral blood. These receptors originate from a woman aged 40 to 50 with active or convalescent COVID-19. Each CDR3 is given with its conserved first and last residue. D genes are given only for firm matches. Size tells how often a clone was seen (once, few, many) or the class of an expanded clone, and some rows leave it out.

size	J	D	V	DNA	CDR3
NA	TRBJ1-2	NA	TRBV27	TGTGCCAGCAGTTTAGGCGCAGGTATTTACGGCTACACCTTC	CASSLGAGIYGYTF
NA	TRBJ2-1	NA	TRBV12-3/TRBV12-4	TGTGCCAGCAGCCGCAACAACAATGAGCAGTTCTTC	CASSRNNNEQFF
NA	TRBJ2-1	TRBD2	TRBV9	TGTGCCAGCAGCCCGGGGACTAGCGGTTCTTTCTACAATGAGCAGTTCTTC	CASSPGTSGSFYNEQFF
NA	TRBJ1-4	NA	TRBV4-2	TGTGCCAGCAGCCAAGATCTCCAGGACGGAAAGTCTAGCGAAAAACTGTTTTTT	CASSQDLQDGKSSEKLFF
NA	TRBJ1-1	TRBD1	TRBV5-1	TGCGCCAGCAGGCAGACAGGGGCGAACACTGAAGCTTTCTTT	CASRQTGANTEAFF
few	TRBJ2-4	TRBD1	TRBV28	TGTGCCAGCAGAGAATCAGGGGGAGCCAAAAACATTCAGTACTTC	CASRESGGAKNIQYF
NA	TRBJ2-7	TRBD1	TRBV27	TGTGCCAGCAGTTTATCAGGGGGCTGGTACGAGCAGTACTTC	CASSLSGGWYEQYF
NA	TRBJ1-3	NA	TRBV27	TGTGCCAGCAGTCCCTTTGGGGGGTTTGTTGGAAACACCATATATTTT	CASSPFGGFVGNTIYF
NA	TRBJ2-5	NA	TRBV18	TGTGCCAGCTCACCTCGGGACGGCGGGGAAGAGACCCAGTACTTC	CASSPRDGGEETQYF
NA	TRBJ1-4	NA	TRBV19	TGTGCCAGTATCGCCGGACACGCAACTAATGAAAAACTGTTTTTT	CASIAGHATNEKLFF
NA	TRBJ2-5	TRBD2	TRBV6-4	TGTGCCAGCAGTGAGGTTGCGGGAGGGAAAGAGACCCAGTACTTC	CASSEVAGGKETQYF
NA	TRBJ2-2	TRBD2	TRBV19	TGTGCCAGTAGTATAGATCGGGGGGGAGTCACCGGGGAGCTGTTTTTT	CASSIDRGGVTGELFF
NA	TRBJ1-2	NA	TRBV19	TGTGCCAGTATGGAGGGAGGCATCTATGGCTACACCTTC	CASMEGGIYGYTF
once	TRBJ2-1	TRBD2	TRBV24-1	TGTGCCACCAGCCTAGCGGGGTCTAACAATGAGCAGTTCTTC	CATSLAGSNNEQFF
NA	TRBJ1-2	NA	TRBV5-1	TGCGCCAGCAGCTTGGGGCAGGCGAATGGCTACACCTTC	CASSLGQANGYTF
NA	TRBJ2-7	NA	TRBV11-3	TGTGCCAGCAGCGACAGTCTCTCCTACGAGCAGTACTTC	CASSDSLSYEQYF
once	TRBJ1-1	NA	TRBV7-2	TGTGCCAGCAGCTTAGTCCAGGGGCAAGAAACTGAAGCTTTCTTT	CASSLVQGQETEAFF
NA	TRBJ2-3	TRBD2	TRBV30	TGTGCCTGGAGCGGGGGGGGCACAGATACGCAGTATTTT	CAWSGGGTDTQYF
NA	TRBJ2-7	TRBD1	TRBV18	TGTGCCAGCTCACCAGGGACCGGGACAGGGGGGTACGAGCAGTACTTC	CASSPGTGTGGYEQYF
NA	TRBJ2-2	NA	TRBV7-9	TGTGCCAGCAGCTTACAGGGAATTGGGACCGGGGAGCTGTTTTTT	CASSLQGIGTGELFF
NA	TRBJ1-2	TRBD1	TRBV27	TGTGCCAGCAGTTCGACAGGGTTGAATGGCTACACCTTC	CASSSTGLNGYTF
NA	TRBJ1-2	TRBD1	TRBV11-2	TGTGCCAGCAGCTTGATGGGGACAGGGACTGGCTACACCTTC	CASSLMGTGTGYTF
NA	TRBJ1-2	TRBD1	TRBV28	TGTGCCAGCAGTGTAAAGGGGGCGAGGGGCTACACCTTC	CASSVKGARGYTF
NA	TRBJ1-6	NA	TRBV27	TGTGCCAGCAGTCGCGGCCCGGAGGGAGGTTCACCCCTCCACTTT	CASSRGPEGGSPLHF
NA	TRBJ1-6	TRBD1	TRBV7-8	TGTGCCAGCAGCTTAGATTGGACAGGGGGCTTGAATTCACCCCTCCACTTT	CASSLDWTGGLNSPLHF
NA	TRBJ2-1	TRBD1	TRBV23-1	TGCGCCAGCACTCCTCACCGGGACAGGGGTCATACTCAACCGGAGTTTAAGGACAATGAGCAGTTCTTC	CASTPHRDRGHTQPEFKDNEQFF
NA	TRBJ2-6	NA	TRBV9	TGTGCCAGCAGCCCTAATATTGGCTCTGGGGCCAACGTCCTGACTTTC	CASSPNIGSGANVLTF
few	TRBJ2-7	TRBD2	TRBV27	TGTGCCAGCAGTTTTTCTAGCGGGAGCTACGAGCAGTACTTC	CASSFSSGSYEQYF
NA	TRBJ1-6	NA	TRBV6-5	TGTGCCAGCATCGGGCAGGGGAATTCACCCCTCCACTTT	CASIGQGNSPLHF
NA	TRBJ1-3	NA	TRBV6-5	TGTGCCAGCAGTTACAGACTCCAGTCGGGAAACACCATATATTTT	CASSYRLQSGNTIYF